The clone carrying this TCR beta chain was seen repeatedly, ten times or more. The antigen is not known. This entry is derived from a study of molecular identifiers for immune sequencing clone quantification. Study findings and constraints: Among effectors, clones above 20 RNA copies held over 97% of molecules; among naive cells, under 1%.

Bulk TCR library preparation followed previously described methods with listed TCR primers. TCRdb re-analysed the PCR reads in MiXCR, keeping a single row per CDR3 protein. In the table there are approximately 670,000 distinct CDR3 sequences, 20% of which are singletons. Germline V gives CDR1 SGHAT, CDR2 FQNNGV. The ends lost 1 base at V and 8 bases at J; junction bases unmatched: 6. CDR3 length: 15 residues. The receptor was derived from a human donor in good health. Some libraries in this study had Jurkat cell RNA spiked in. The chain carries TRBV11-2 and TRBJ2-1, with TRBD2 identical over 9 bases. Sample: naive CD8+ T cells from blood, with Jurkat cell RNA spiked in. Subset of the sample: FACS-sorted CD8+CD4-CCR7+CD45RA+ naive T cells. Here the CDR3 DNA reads TGTGCCAGCAGCTTAGGGGCGGGAGGGCCCTATGAGCAGTTCTTC. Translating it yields CASSLGAGGPYEQFF. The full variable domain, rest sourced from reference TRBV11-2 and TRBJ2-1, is EAGVAQSPRYKIIEKRQSVAFWCNPISGHATLYWYQQILGQGPKLLIQFQNNGVVDDSQLPKDRFSAERLKGVDSTLKIQPAKLEDSAVYLCASSLGAGGPYEQFFGPGTRLTVL.